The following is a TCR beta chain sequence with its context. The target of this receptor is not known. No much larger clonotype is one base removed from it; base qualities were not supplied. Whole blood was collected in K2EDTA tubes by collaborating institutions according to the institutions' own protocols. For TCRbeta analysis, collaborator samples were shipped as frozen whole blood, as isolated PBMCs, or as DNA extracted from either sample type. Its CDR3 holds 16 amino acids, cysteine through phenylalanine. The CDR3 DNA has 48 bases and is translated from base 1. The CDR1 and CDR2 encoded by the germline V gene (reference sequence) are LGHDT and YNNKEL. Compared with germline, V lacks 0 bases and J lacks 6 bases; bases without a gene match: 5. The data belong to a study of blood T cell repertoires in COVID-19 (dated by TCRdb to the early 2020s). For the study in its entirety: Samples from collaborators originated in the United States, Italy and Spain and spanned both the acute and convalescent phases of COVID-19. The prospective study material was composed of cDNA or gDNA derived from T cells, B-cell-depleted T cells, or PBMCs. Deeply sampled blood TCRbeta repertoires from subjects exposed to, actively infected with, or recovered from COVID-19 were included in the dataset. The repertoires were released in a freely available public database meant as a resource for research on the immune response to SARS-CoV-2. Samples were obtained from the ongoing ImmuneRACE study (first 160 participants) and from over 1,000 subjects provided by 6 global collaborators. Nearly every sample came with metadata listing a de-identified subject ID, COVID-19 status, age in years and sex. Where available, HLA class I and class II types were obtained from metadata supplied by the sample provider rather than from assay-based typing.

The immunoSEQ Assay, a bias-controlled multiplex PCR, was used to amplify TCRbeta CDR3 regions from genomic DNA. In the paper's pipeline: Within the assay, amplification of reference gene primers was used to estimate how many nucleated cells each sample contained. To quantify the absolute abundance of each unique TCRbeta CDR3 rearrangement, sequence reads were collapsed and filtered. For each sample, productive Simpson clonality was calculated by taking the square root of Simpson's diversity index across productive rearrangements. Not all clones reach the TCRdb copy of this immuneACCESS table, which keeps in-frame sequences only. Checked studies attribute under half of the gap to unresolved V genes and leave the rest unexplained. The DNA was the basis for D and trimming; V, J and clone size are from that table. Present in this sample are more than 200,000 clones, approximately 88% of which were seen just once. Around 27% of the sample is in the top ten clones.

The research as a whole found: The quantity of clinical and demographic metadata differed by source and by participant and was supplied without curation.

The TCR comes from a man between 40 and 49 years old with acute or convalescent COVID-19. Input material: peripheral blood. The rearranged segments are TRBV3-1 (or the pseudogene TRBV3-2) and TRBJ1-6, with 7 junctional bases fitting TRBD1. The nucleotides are TGTGCCAGCAGCCAAGAGGACAGGCTGGGTAATTCACCCCTCCACTTT. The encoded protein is CASSQEDRLGNSPLHF.